This TCR beta chain appears in the sequencing data of a study of cytomegalovirus exposure and HLA in healthy donors. With 2 bases removed from V and 7 bases from J, the gap between germline ends came to 20 bases. This CDR3 has 16 amino acids. Germline values: CDR1 MDHEN, CDR2 SYDVKM. Generated by immunoSEQ multiplex PCR, the TCRdb table keeps only in-frame clones and is missing some. The sample yields some 340,000 clones, around 87% seen once. This receptor was obtained from a woman aged 30 to 39 in good health and CMV-seropositive. V usage is TRBV28 and J usage is TRBJ1-2; D might be TRBD1 (6 bases). Specimen: PBMCs. Here the CDR3 DNA reads TGTGCCAGCAGTTTACGAGGACGATGGGAAGGGGGTGGCTACACCTTC. Translating it yields CASSLRGRWEGGGYTF.